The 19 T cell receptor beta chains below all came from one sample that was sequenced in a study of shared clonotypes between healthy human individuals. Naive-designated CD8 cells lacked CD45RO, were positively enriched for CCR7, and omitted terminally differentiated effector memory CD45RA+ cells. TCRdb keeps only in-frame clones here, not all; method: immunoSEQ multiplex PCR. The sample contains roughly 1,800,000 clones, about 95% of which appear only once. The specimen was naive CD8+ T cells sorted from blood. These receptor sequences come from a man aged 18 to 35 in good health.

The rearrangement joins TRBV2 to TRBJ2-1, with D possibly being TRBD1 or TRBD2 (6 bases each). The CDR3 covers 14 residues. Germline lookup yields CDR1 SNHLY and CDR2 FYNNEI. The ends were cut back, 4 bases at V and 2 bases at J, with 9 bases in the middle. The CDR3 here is CASSGGDTYNEQFF. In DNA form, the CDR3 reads TGTGCCAGCAGTGGCGGGGACACCTACAATGAGCAGTTCTTC. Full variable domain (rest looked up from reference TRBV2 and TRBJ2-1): EPEVTQTPSHQVTQMGQEVILRCVPISNHLYFYWYRQILGQKVEFLVSFYNNEISEKSEIFDDQFSVERPDGSNFTLKIRSTKLEDSAMYFCASSGGDTYNEQFFGPGTRLTVL.

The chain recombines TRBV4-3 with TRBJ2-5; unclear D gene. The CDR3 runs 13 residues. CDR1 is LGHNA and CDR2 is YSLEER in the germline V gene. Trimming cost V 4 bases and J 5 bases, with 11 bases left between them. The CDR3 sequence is CASSPSLWETQYF. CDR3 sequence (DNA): TGCGCCAGCAGCCCCTCCCTGTGGGAGACCCAGTACTTC.

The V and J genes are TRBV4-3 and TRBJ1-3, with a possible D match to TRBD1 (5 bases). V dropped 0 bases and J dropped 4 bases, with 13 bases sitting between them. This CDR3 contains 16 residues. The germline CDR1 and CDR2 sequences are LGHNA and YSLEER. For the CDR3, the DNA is TGCGCCAGCAGCCAAGATAGGGAGGGGACCGGAAACACCATATATTTT. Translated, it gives CASSQDREGTGNTIYF.

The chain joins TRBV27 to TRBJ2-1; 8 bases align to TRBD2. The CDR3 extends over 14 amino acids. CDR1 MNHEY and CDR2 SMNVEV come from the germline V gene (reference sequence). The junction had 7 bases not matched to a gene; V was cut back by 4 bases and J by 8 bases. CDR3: CASSSGLVGDEQFF. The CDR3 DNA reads TGTGCCAGCAGTTCGGGACTAGTGGGGGATGAGCAGTTCTTC.

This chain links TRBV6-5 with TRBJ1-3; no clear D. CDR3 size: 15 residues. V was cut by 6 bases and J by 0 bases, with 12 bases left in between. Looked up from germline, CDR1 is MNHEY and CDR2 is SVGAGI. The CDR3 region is CASSPDGSSGNTIYF. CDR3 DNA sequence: TGTGCCAGCAGCCCGGACGGGAGCTCTGGAAACACCATATATTTT.

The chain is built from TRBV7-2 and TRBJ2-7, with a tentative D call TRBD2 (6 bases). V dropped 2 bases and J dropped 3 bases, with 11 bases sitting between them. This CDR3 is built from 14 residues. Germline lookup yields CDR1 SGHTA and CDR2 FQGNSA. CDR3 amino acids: CASSLIEGGYEQYF. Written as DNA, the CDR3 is TGTGCCAGCAGCTTAATTGAGGGAGGCTACGAGCAGTACTTC.

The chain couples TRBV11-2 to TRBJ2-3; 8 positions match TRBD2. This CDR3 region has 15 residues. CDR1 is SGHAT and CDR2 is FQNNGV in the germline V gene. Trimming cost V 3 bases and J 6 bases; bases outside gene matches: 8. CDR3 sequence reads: CASSFFSSSGDTQYF. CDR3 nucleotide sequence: TGTGCCAGCAGCTTCTTTTCCTCTAGCGGGGATACGCAGTATTTT.

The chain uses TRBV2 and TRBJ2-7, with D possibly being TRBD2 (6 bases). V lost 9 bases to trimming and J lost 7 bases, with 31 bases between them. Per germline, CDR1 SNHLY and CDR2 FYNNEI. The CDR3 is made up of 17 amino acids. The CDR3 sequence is CARRGRKNTLYLLEQYF. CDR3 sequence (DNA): TGTGCCAGACGGGGGAGGAAAAACACCCTCTACCTACTAGAGCAGTACTTC.

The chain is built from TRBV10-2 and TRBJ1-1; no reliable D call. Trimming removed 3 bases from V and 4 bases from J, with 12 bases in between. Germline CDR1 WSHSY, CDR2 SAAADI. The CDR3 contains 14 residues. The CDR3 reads CASSDITVGTEAFF. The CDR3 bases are TGCGCCAGCAGTGATATAACAGTCGGCACTGAAGCTTTCTTT.

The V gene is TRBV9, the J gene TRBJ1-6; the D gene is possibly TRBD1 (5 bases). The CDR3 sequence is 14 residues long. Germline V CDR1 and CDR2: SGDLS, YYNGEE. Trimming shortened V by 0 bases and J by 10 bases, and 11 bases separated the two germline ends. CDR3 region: CASSVVGEPSPLHF. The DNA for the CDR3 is TGTGCCAGCAGCGTAGTAGGGGAGCCATCACCCCTCCACTTT.

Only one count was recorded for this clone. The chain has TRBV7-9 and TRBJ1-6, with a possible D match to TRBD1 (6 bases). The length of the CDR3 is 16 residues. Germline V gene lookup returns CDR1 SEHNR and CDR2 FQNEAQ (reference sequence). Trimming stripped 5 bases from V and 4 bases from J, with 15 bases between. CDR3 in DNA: TGTGCCAGCAGCCCTCGGACAGCAGGGTATAATTCACCCCTCCACTTT. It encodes CASSPRTAGYNSPLHF. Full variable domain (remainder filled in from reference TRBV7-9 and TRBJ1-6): DTGVSQNPRHKITKRGQNVTFRCDPISEHNRLYWYRQTLGQGPEFLTYFQNEAQLEKSRLLSDRFSAERPKGSFSTLEIQRTEQGDSAMYLCASSPRTAGYNSPLHFGNGTRLTVT.

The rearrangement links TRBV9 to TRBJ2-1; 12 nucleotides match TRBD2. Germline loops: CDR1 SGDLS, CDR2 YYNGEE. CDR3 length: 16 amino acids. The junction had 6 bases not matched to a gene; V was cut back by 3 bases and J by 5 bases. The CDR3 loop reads CASSGWTSGDNNEQFF. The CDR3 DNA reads TGTGCCAGCAGCGGATGGACTAGCGGGGATAACAATGAGCAGTTCTTC.

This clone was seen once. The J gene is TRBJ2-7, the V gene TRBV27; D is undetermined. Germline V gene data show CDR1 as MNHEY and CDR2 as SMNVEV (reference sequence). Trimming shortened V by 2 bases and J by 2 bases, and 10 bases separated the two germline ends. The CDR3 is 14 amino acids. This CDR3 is CASSLQAEAYEQYF. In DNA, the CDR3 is TGTGCCAGCAGTTTACAGGCAGAAGCCTACGAGCAGTACTTC.

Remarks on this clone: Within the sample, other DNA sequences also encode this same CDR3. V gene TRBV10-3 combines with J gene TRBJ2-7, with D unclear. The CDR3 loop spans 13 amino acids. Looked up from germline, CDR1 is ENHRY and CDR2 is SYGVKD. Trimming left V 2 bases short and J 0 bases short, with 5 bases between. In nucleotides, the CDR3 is TGTGCCATCAGTGAGAGCCTCTCCTACGAGCAGTACTTC. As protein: CAISESLSYEQYF.

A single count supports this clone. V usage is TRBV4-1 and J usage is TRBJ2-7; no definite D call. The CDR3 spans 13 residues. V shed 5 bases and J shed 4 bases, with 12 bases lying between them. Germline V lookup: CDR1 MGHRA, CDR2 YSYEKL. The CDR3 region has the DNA TGCGCCAGCAGCTCGAGGACCGAGTACGAGCAGTACTTC. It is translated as CASSSRTEYEQYF.

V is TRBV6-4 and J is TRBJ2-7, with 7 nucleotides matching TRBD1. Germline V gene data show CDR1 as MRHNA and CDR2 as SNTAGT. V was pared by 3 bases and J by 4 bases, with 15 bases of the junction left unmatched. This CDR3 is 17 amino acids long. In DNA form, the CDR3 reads TGTGCCAGCAGTGAGATTAGACAGGGACGTCAACAGTACGAGCAGTACTTC. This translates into CASSEIRQGRQQYEQYF.

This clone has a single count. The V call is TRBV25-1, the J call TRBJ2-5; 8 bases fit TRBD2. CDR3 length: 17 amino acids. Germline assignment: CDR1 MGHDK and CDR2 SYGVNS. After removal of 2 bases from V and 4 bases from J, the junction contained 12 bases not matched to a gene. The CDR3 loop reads CASSERSAGVFPETQYF. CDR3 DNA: TGTGCCAGCAGTGAACGTTCAGCGGGAGTTTTTCCAGAGACCCAGTACTTC.

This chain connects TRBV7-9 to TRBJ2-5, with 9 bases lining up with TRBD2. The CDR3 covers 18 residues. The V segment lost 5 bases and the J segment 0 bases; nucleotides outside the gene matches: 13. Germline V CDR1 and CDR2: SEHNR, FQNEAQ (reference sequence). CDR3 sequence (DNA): TGTGCCAGCAGCCATACAACCTACAGACTAGCGGACCAAGAGACCCAGTACTTC. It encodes CASSHTTYRLADQETQYF.

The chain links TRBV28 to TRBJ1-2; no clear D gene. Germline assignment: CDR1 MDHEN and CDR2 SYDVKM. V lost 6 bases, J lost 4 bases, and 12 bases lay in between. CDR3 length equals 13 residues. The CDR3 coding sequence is TGTGCCAGCAGCTTAGGACTGAGCTATGGCTACACCTTC. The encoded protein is CASSLGLSYGYTF.